Here is one T cell receptor (beta chain) with its context. What it binds is unknown. The data are from a study of T cell responses to AZD1222 COVID-19 vaccine. Study results and caveats: Just a handful of AZD1222 recipients were seropositive at baseline. Unmutated variant regions reportedly attract nearly half of all spike-specific TCRs. A mostly white British donor set with more females was recruited, and clonal diversity was possibly underestimated.

The CDR3 sequence is 19 residues long. The repertoire was sequenced with immunoSEQ multiplex PCR; TCRdb's copy has only in-frame clones and lacks some. The sample gives approximately 140,000 clones, around four fifths of which show up once; approximately 4% is in the top ten. This clonotype was sampled from an adult in good health. The sample consisted of peripheral blood, taken on day 0 of MenACWY control vaccination. The chain joins TRBV21-1 to TRBJ1-1. TRBV21-1 is noted as a pseudogene. The CDR3 sequence is CASSNIIGKELGMNTEAFF. The CDR3 coding sequence is TGTGCCAGCAGCAATATTATCGGGAAGGAATTGGGAATGAACACTGAAGCTTTCTTT.